This T cell receptor (beta chain) was obtained from a study of molecular identifiers for immune sequencing clone quantification. This clonotype was counted ten times or more. The V end was cut by 5 bases, the J end by 4 bases, with 18 bases between. CDR1 is MNHEY and CDR2 is SMNVEV in the germline V gene (reference sequence). CDR3 length: 15 amino acids. TCRdb recomputed calls from the PCR reads with MiXCR, one row per CDR3 protein. This table holds about 630,000 distinct CDR3 sequences, 25% found once. This TCR came from a human donor in good health. Some libraries in this study had Jurkat cell RNA spiked in. The chain links TRBV27 to TRBJ2-7; possibly TRBD1 or TRBD2 for D (7 bases each). The sample comprised naive CD8+ T cells from blood, with Jurkat cell RNA spiked in. The subset was: FACS-sorted CD8+CD4-CCR7+CD45RA+ naive T cells. The CDR3 protein is CASSLRGGGTYEQYF. DNA of the CDR3: TGTGCCAGCAGTCTCAGGGGAGGGGGCACTTACGAGCAGTACTTC.